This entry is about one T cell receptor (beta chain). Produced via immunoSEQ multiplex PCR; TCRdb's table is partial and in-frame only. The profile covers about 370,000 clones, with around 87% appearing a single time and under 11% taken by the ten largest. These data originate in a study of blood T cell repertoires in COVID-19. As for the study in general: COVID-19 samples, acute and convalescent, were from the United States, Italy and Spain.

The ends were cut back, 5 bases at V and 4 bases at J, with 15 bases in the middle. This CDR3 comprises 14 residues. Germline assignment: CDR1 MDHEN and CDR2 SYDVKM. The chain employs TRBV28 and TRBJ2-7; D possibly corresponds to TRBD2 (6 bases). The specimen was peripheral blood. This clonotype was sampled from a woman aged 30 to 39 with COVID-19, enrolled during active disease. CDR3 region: CASSIQGLRYEQYF. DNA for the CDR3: TGTGCCAGCAGTATCCAGGGACTTCGATACGAGCAGTACTTC.